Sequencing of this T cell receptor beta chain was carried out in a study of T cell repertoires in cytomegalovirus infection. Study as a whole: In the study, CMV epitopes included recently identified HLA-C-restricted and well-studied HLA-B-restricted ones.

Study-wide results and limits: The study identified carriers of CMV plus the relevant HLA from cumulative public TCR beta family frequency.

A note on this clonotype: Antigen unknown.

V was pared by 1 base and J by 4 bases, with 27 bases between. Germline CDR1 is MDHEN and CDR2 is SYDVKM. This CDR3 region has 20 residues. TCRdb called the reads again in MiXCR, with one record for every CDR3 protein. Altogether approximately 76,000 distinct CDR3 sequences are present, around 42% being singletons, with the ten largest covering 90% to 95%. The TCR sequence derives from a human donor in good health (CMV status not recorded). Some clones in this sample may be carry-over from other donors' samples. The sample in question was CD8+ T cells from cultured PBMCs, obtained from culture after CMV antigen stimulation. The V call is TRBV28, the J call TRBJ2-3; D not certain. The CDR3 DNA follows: TGTGCCAGCAGTTTATTTGTGGTACAGACCAGTGCCGTTCCCCCAGATACGCAGTATTTT. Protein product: CASSLFVVQTSAVPPDTQYF.